Detailed here is one T cell receptor beta chain. Its antigen is currently unknown. The germline CDR1 and CDR2 sequences are ENHRY and SYGVKD. CDR3 length: 15 amino acids. This sample is drawn from a study of CXCR3-negative and CXCR3-positive naive CD8 T cells. As for the study in general: Sequencing gave about 135 million TRB reads overall, about 1.5 +/- 0.3 million per library.

Study-level findings and limits: Naive subsets had comparable surface CD5; TCR strength was inferred from TRB CDR3 properties. Naive cells that were CXCR3-positive had more hydrophobic TRB CDR3s (compared with CXCR3-negative naive cells). Memory CD8+ cells showed much lower diversity, while both naive subsets were comparably high.

Through 5' RACE with UMI labels, the TRB cDNA libraries were prepared. For each CDR3 protein, TCRdb gives one entry from its re-call of the 5' RACE reads, without DNA. The table gives some 130,000 distinct CDR3 sequences; the top ten clones make up approximately 0.5% of it. J is TRBJ2-7 and V is TRBV10-3; TCRdb indicates TRBD1, and absent DNA this call remains unverified. The sequenced sample was naive CXCR3- CD8+ T cells from blood. The subset here: CD45RO-CCR7+CD27+CD95- naive CD8+ T cells lacking CXCR3 (TNR3-). The sequence derives from a human donor in good health. Some clones in this sample may be carry-over from other donors' samples. The CDR3 here is CATLMGGGGSYEQYF.